These 23 T cell receptor beta chains share one sample of origin, sequenced in a study of CD8 T cells in ankylosing spondylitis. TCRdb re-derived calls from the 5' RACE reads in MiXCR, one entry per CDR3 protein. The profile shows under 150,000 distinct CDR3 sequences, approximately 13% of them singletons. The sequenced sample consisted of blood, either unsorted or a sorted T cell fraction (not recorded which). The receptors originated from a female donor with ankylosing spondylitis or in good health (not recorded which).

The table lists this clonotype with a few counts. The chain carries TRBV7-2 and TRBJ2-1, with D hard to call. This CDR3 spans 17 amino acids. Germline-derived CDR1 and CDR2 are SGHTA and FQGNSA. Trimming cost V 3 bases and J 1 base, with 16 bases left between them. CDR3 loop: CASSFSRRVGSYNEQFF. In DNA form, the CDR3 reads TGTGCCAGCAGCTTTTCTCGGAGAGTGGGGTCCTACAATGAGCAGTTCTTC.

The chain recombines TRBV11-2 with TRBJ2-3, with D perhaps matching TRBD1 (6 bases). Germline V CDR1 and CDR2: SGHAT, FQNNGV. The CDR3 loop spans 16 amino acids. V lost 3 bases to trimming and J lost 2 bases, with 15 bases between them. DNA for the CDR3: TGTGCCAGCAGCTTCGCCAACCGGGACACCACAGATACGCAGTATTTT. The encoded protein is CASSFANRDTTDTQYF.

This clonotype has only one observation. A much larger clone is a single base away; this may be a read error. The chain carries TRBV28 and TRBJ1-1; no clear D gene. The germline V gene encodes CDR1 MDHEN and CDR2 SYDVKM. This CDR3 region has 13 residues. The CDR3 region is CVSSLNQNTEAFF. The CDR3 bases are TGTGTCAGCAGTTTAAACCAGAACACTGAAGCTTTCTTT.

In its sample, this clonotype was seen a few times. The chain couples TRBV3-1 to TRBJ1-1; D not certain. Trimming took off 3 bases at V and 6 bases at J, with 11 bases between the two ends. CDR3 length: 13 amino acids. CDR1 and CDR2 (germline): LGHDT, YNNKEL (reference sequence). CDR3 region: CASSQDRVAEAFF. The DNA of the CDR3 is TGTGCCAGCAGCCAGGATAGGGTTGCTGAAGCTTTCTTT.

This clonotype was detected ten times or more. The chain is built from TRBV12-3 or TRBV12-4 and TRBJ1-2; D gene ambiguous. The CDR3 runs 15 residues. The V end lost 6 bases, the J end lost 2 bases, and 16 bases lay between the germline ends. Here the CDR3 DNA reads TGTGCCAGCAGGCCTATTATACCAGGAAACTATGGCTACACCTTC. Translating it yields CASRPIIPGNYGYTF.

This clonotype appeared many times. J is TRBJ2-7 and V is TRBV2; 9 bases are shared with TRBD2. The CDR3 totals 15 residues. Germline CDR1 and CDR2: SNHLY and FYNNEI. V shed 1 base and J 7 bases; nucleotides not matched to a gene: 8. CDR3 residues: CASSEDGSGSREQYF. CDR3 DNA sequence: TGTGCCAGCAGTGAAGATGGTAGCGGGAGTCGGGAGCAGTACTTC.

There are many counts of this clonotype. V is TRBV10-2 and J is TRBJ2-1; 8 nucleotides line up with TRBD2. V was pared by 1 base and J by 3 bases, with 8 bases of the junction left unmatched. CDR1 is WSHSY, CDR2 SAAADI, per germline. The length of the CDR3 is 17 residues. The CDR3 loop is CASSEFSGRGGYNEQFF. In DNA, the CDR3 is TGCGCCAGCAGTGAGTTCAGCGGGAGAGGGGGCTACAATGAGCAGTTCTTC.

The rearrangement uses TRBV9 and TRBJ2-7; TRBD2 matches 9 bases. In germline, CDR1 is SGDLS, CDR2 YYNGEE. The CDR3 length is 14 residues. V was clipped by 4 bases and J by 4 bases; unmatched bases: 6. The CDR3 DNA is TGTGCCAGCAGCCCCATGACTAGCGGTTACGAGCAGTACTTC. It is translated as CASSPMTSGYEQYF.

The gene calls are TRBV6-1 and TRBJ1-6; the D is unclear. The CDR3 is 14 amino acids. The germline gives CDR1 MNHNS, CDR2 SASEGT. V dropped 0 bases and J dropped 8 bases, with 8 bases sitting between them. The DNA for the CDR3 is TGTGCCAGCAGTGAAGCGCTGAGGGATTCACCCCTCCACTTT. Translating gives CASSEALRDSPLHF.

This clonotype occurred a few times. The genes are TRBV12-3 or TRBV12-4 and TRBJ2-1; 7 nucleotides line up with TRBD2. The length of the CDR3 is 11 residues. J gave up 6 bases and V 11 bases, and 4 bases lay outside the gene matches. CDR3 bases: TGTGCCGGGGCTAGCGGCAATGAGCAGTTCTTC. Translated: CAGASGNEQFF.

CDR3 bases: TGTGCCAGCAGCTTAAACAGGGGTTCAACTGAAGCTTTCTTT. Amino acid sequence: CASSLNRGSTEAFF. V is TRBV7-9 and J is TRBJ1-1, with 7 bases fitting TRBD1. The length of the CDR3 is 14 residues. V lost 2 bases to trimming and J lost 5 bases; unmatched junction nucleotides: 5. Looked up from germline, CDR1 is SEHNR and CDR2 is FQNEAQ (reference sequence).

This clonotype was counted only a few times. The gene calls are TRBV7-9 and TRBJ2-7; TRBD1 matches 8 bases. Trimming took 4 bases from V and 0 from J; bases not matched to a gene: 8. Germline lookup yields CDR1 SEHNR and CDR2 FQNEAQ (reference sequence). This CDR3 is 16 amino acids long. The CDR3 here is CASSSDRQGISYEQYF. DNA for the CDR3: TGTGCCAGCAGCTCCGACCGACAGGGGATCTCCTACGAGCAGTACTTC. Full variable domain (outside the CDR3, taken from reference TRBV7-9 and TRBJ2-7): DTGVSQNPRHKITKRGQNVTFRCDPISEHNRLYWYRQTLGQGPEFLTYFQNEAQLEKSRLLSDRFSAERPKGSFSTLEIQRTEQGDSAMYLCASSSDRQGISYEQYFGPGTRLTVT.

This clonotype was detected many times. This chain links TRBV3-1 with TRBJ2-7; 9 bases fit TRBD1. The CDR3 is made up of 13 amino acids. With V trimmed by 5 bases and J by 7 bases, 6 bases remained unmatched. Looked up from germline, CDR1 is LGHDT and CDR2 is YNNKEL (reference sequence). This chain's CDR3 is CASSNRQGGEQYF. The CDR3 nucleotides are TGTGCCAGCAGCAACAGACAGGGGGGAGAGCAGTACTTC.

V is TRBV6-1 and J is TRBJ2-5, with TRBD1 as a possible D gene (5 bases). CDR1 and CDR2 (germline): MNHNS, SASEGT. V lost 6 bases, J lost 0 bases, and 8 bases lay in between. This CDR3 is 13 amino acids long. CDR3 nucleotide sequence: TGTGCCAGCAGGTGGACACACCAAGAGACCCAGTACTTC. Its translation: CASRWTHQETQYF.

In its sample, this clonotype was seen a few times. J is TRBJ2-1 and V is TRBV20-1; D may be TRBD2 (10 bases). V lost 4 bases and J lost 1, with 26 bases in between. CDR3 length: 19 residues. The V gene's germline CDR1 is DFQATT and CDR2 SNEGSKA (reference sequence). The CDR3 nucleotides read TGCAGTGCTACTCCGGGACAGGGTACTAGCGGGGCATCCTACAATGAGCAGTTCTTC. Translation gives CSATPGQGTSGASYNEQFF.

Many counts were recorded for this clonotype. The J gene is TRBJ1-5, the V gene TRBV29-1; D unclear. The CDR3 totals 13 residues. With 4 bases removed from V and 4 bases from J, the gap between germline ends came to 11 bases. CDR1 and CDR2 (germline): SQVTM, ANQGSEA. This CDR3 is CSVADAPNQPQHF. The CDR3 DNA reads as TGCAGCGTTGCTGACGCGCCGAATCAGCCCCAGCATTTT.

Regarding this clonotype: Just one base apart from a much larger clone, this may be a read error. The rearrangement uses TRBV7-8 and TRBJ2-7; unclear D gene. With 4 bases removed from V and 2 bases from J, the gap between germline ends came to 3 bases. CDR3 length: 11 amino acids. From germline, CDR1 is SGHVS and CDR2 FQNEAQ. CDR3 nucleotides: TGTGCCAGCAGCTCGGCCTACGAGCAGTACTTC. Translating it yields CASSSAYEQYF.

This clonotype came up many times. V is TRBV5-1 and J is TRBJ1-4; 7 positions match TRBD1. After removal of 4 bases from V and 4 bases from J, the junction contained 4 bases not matched to a gene. Germline assignment: CDR1 SGHRS and CDR2 YFSETQ. The CDR3 has 14 residues. Written as DNA, the CDR3 is TGCGCCAGCAGCCGGGGACAGAATAATGAAAAACTGTTTTTT. Translated: CASSRGQNNEKLFF.

This clonotype has ten or more counts. This sequence joins TRBV6-1 and TRBJ2-7; a weak D match, TRBD1 (6 bases). Germline CDR1 is MNHNS and CDR2 is SASEGT. This CDR3 has 15 amino acids. With 6 bases removed from V and 4 bases from J, the gap between germline ends came to 19 bases. CDR3 sequence: CASSQQGQGPYEQYF. The CDR3 DNA reads TGTGCCAGCAGCCAACAGGGCCAGGGCCCTTACGAGCAGTACTTC.

This clonotype was detected only a few times. V gene TRBV5-1 combines with J gene TRBJ2-3; D is ambiguous. Germline values: CDR1 SGHRS, CDR2 YFSETQ. V shed 1 base and J shed 1 base, with 7 bases lying between them. The CDR3 sequence is 14 residues long. CDR3 loop: CASSLTRGTDTQYF. In DNA, the CDR3 is TGCGCCAGCAGCTTGACCCGAGGCACAGATACGCAGTATTTT. Supplemented by reference TRBV5-1 and TRBJ2-3, the full variable domain reads KAGVTQTPRYLIKTRGQQVTLSCSPISGHRSVSWYQQTPGQGLQFLFEYFSETQRNKGNFPGRFSGRQFSNSRSEMNVSTLELGDSALYLCASSLTRGTDTQYFGPGTRLTVL.

This clonotype was seen more than once but under ten times. V is TRBV20-1 and J is TRBJ2-3; D gene ambiguous. From germline, CDR1 is DFQATT and CDR2 SNEGSKA (reference sequence). This CDR3 spans 14 amino acids. The V end was cut by 0 bases, the J end by 3 bases, with 10 bases between. CDR3 bases: TGCAGTGCTAGAGATCGGTCAGAAACAGATACGCAGTATTTT. It is translated as CSARDRSETDTQYF.

This clonotype was counted a few times. V and J are TRBV5-1 and TRBJ2-1; no firm D call. The length of the CDR3 is 14 residues. The ends were cut back, 4 bases at V and 2 bases at J, with 10 bases in the middle. Germline CDR1 reads SGHRS; CDR2 reads YFSETQ. The chain's CDR3 is CASSPNNPYNEQFF. Written as DNA, the CDR3 is TGCGCCAGCAGCCCGAATAACCCCTACAATGAGCAGTTCTTC.

The sample holds a few counts of this clonotype. The rearrangement joins TRBV4-1 to TRBJ1-5; tentative D call: TRBD1 (5 bases). Germline V gene lookup returns CDR1 MGHRA and CDR2 YSYEKL. Trimming stripped 0 bases from V and 7 bases from J, with 13 bases between. This CDR3 comprises 15 residues. In nucleotides, the CDR3 is TGCGCCAGCAGCCAAGAGAGGGGCAGCGGACAGCCCCAGCATTTT. Translating it yields CASSQERGSGQPQHF.